The rows below give T cell receptor beta chains drawn from one sample of a study of T cells and copy number aberrations in small-cell lung cancer. Clones were read by immunoSEQ multiplex PCR, and TCRdb kept only the in-frame ones, dropping some. The sample consists of about 7,500 clones, roughly 82% of them appearing once. The sequenced sample was normal tissue next to the tumor. Receptors originate from a woman aged 50 to 65 with small cell lung cancer. Each CDR3 is given with its conserved first and last residue. A D gene is named only where the DNA matches it firmly. The size field is filled for only some rows; it gives once, few, many or a size class.

TRBV28	TRBJ1-1	.	TRBD1	TGTGCCAGCAGTCTTTCGGGACAGGGGAACACTGAAGCTTTCTTT	CASSLSGQGNTEAFF
TRBV6-5	TRBJ2-1	.	.	TGTGCCAGCAGTTTGGGGGGCCCAAGTAATGAGCAGTTCTTC	CASSLGGPSNEQFF
TRBV5-3	TRBJ2-7	.	.	TGTGCCAGAAGCGTGAAGCCGGGACCTACCTACGAGCAGTACTTC	CARSVKPGPTYEQYF
TRBV7-9	TRBJ2-1	few	.	TGTGCCAGCAAAGGCGACTACAATGAGCAGTTCTTC	CASKGDYNEQFF
TRBV9	TRBJ1-2	.	TRBD1	TGTGCCAGCAGCGCCATTTCTTCAGGGGGCACCGTCTACACCTTC	CASSAISSGGTVYTF
TRBV4-3	TRBJ1-1	.	.	TGCGCCAGCAGCCAAGATAGACAGATGAACACTGAAGCTTTCTTT	CASSQDRQMNTEAFF
TRBV18	TRBJ2-3	.	.	TGTGCCAGCTCCCTCGGGAGCTCAGATACGCAGTATTTT	CASSLGSSDTQYF
TRBV11-2	TRBJ2-1	.	TRBD1	TGTGCCAGCAGTACAATCCGGGACAGGGGTAGCAATGAGCAGTTCTTC	CASSTIRDRGSNEQFF
TRBV2	TRBJ1-2	.	TRBD1	TGTGCCAGCAGTCCCGGGACAGCTACGTATGGCTACACCTTC	CASSPGTATYGYTF
TRBV19	TRBJ1-5	.	.	TGTGCCAGTAGTTCCCAGACACGGGGAAGCAATCAGCCCCAGCATTTT	CASSSQTRGSNQPQHF
TRBV9	TRBJ2-7	.	.	TGTGCCAGCAGCGTAGCTCTTGGTCTCTCCTACGAGCAGTACTTC	CASSVALGLSYEQYF
TRBV9	TRBJ1-2	.	TRBD1	TGTGCCAGCAGTCGCCCGGGACAGCACTATGGCTACACCTTC	CASSRPGQHYGYTF
TRBV4-2	TRBJ2-3	.	.	TGTGCCAGCAGCCAAGTTAGGGATTCGGATACGCAGTATTTT	CASSQVRDSDTQYF
TRBV7-2	TRBJ2-7	once	TRBD2	TGTGCCAGCAGCTTTGGCGGGAGCTCCTACGAGCAGTACTTC	CASSFGGSSYEQYF
TRBV14	TRBJ2-1	.	.	TGTGCCAGCAGCCAAGATCCCCATGGGAAGAATGAGCAGTTCTTC	CASSQDPHGKNEQFF
TRBV9	TRBJ2-7	.	.	TGTGCCAGCAGCCCGGGACCAGGATTCTACGAGCAGTACTTC	CASSPGPGFYEQYF
TRBV27	TRBJ1-5	.	.	TGTGCCAGCAGTCAGGGGCGCAATCAGCCCCAGCATTTT	CASSQGRNQPQHF
TRBV28	TRBJ1-5	.	.	TGTGCCAGCAGTTTAAGTTTGGCAGGCAATCAGCCCCAGCATTTT	CASSLSLAGNQPQHF
TRBV21-1	TRBJ1-5	.	.	TGTGCCAGCAGCAAAGGAACCGGTCAGCCCCAGCATTTT	CASSKGTGQPQHF
TRBV5-8	TRBJ1-1	once	.	TGTGCCAGCAGCTTGGGTGGCCCGAACACTGAAGCTTTCTTT	CASSLGGPNTEAFF
TRBV5-1	TRBJ2-4	.	TRBD1	TGCGCCAGCAGCTTGGGACAGGGGGGAAACATTCAGTACTTC	CASSLGQGGNIQYF
TRBV18	TRBJ1-1	.	.	TGTGCCAGCTCACCGCCGGACTTCACTGAAGCTTTCTTT	CASSPPDFTEAFF
TRBV6-4	TRBJ2-3	.	.	TGTGCCAGCAGTGCCACCTCAGACGCCACAGATACGCAGTATTTT	CASSATSDATDTQYF
TRBV18	TRBJ1-3	once	.	TGTGCCAGCTCACCACCAGGAGGGTATGGAAACACCATATATTTT	CASSPPGGYGNTIYF
TRBV2	TRBJ2-1	.	TRBD2	TGTGCCAGCAGTGAGAGGGGACTAGCGGGAGCGAATGAGCAGTTCTTC	CASSERGLAGANEQFF
TRBV15	TRBJ2-5	once	.	TGTGCCACCAGCAGAGATGGACTGTACGGGGAGACCCAGTACTTC	CATSRDGLYGETQYF
TRBV4-1	TRBJ2-3	few	TRBD1	TGCGCCAGCAGCCAAGACCCGACAGGGGGCGCAGATACGCAGTATTTT	CASSQDPTGGADTQYF
TRBV28	TRBJ2-1	.	.	TGTGCCAGCAGCATGACTAGTTCTAGCTCCTACAATGAGCAGTTCTTC	CASSMTSSSSYNEQFF
TRBV6-5	TRBJ1-1	.	.	TGTGCCAGCTACGCGAACACTGAAGCTTTCTTT	CASYANTEAFF
TRBV7-9	TRBJ1-2	.	TRBD1	TGTGCCAGCAGCTCGGGACAGTTCTATGGCTACACCTTC	CASSSGQFYGYTF
TRBV25-1	TRBJ2-7	.	TRBD1	TGTGCCAGCAGTGAAGGACAGGGACGCTACGAGCAGTACTTC	CASSEGQGRYEQYF
TRBV5-4	TRBJ1-3	.	TRBD1	TGTGCCAGCAGCGTCGCAGGGGGACAGGGATACTCTGGAAACACCATATATTTT	CASSVAGGQGYSGNTIYF
TRBV19	TRBJ1-1	.	.	TGTGCCAGTGGCAGAAACACTGAAGCTTTCTTT	CASGRNTEAFF
TRBV19	TRBJ1-5	few	TRBD1	TGTGCCAGTACCGCAGGGGGCGATCAGCCCCAGCATTTT	CASTAGGDQPQHF
TRBV10-2	TRBJ1-5	.	.	TGCGCCAGCAGTGACTCTGGGTCTCAGCCCCAGCATTTT	CASSDSGSQPQHF
TRBV30	TRBJ2-6	.	.	TGTGCCTGGAGTAGGGGGGCTGGGGCCAACGTCCTGACTTTC	CAWSRGAGANVLTF
TRBV7-7	TRBJ2-3	few	.	TGTGCTAGCAGCCACCACAGGGCAGATACGCAGTATTTT	CASSHHRADTQYF
TRBV27	TRBJ1-1	.	.	TGTGCCACCGCGACAGGAGGAACTGAAGCTTTCTTT	CATATGGTEAFF
TRBV2	TRBJ1-4	.	.	TGTGCCAGCAGGCCCTTGAGTATTGGGGGTGAAAAACTGTTTTTT	CASRPLSIGGEKLFF
TRBV25-1	TRBJ2-4	.	.	TGTGCCAGCAGTGAAACTGAAGCAGCCAAAAACATTCAGTACTTC	CASSETEAAKNIQYF
TRBV6-6	TRBJ2-7	.	.	TGTGCCAGCAACGACGGCGTGCTGTCCTACGAGCAGTACTTC	CASNDGVLSYEQYF
TRBV5-4	TRBJ2-7	.	TRBD2	TGTGCCAGCAGCTTTCTCGGGAGCGGGAGAATCTACGAGCAGTACTTC	CASSFLGSGRIYEQYF
TRBV7-6	TRBJ2-3	.	TRBD2	TGTGCCAGCAGCCTCCTAGCGGGAGATCCAGATACGCAGTATTTT	CASSLLAGDPDTQYF
TRBV19	TRBJ1-5	.	.	TGTGCCAATACGGGACACCCTAATCAGCCCCAGCATTTT	CANTGHPNQPQHF
TRBV7-2	TRBJ2-7	.	TRBD2	TGTGCCAGCAGTCGACGGGGACTAGACTACGAGCAGTACTTC	CASSRRGLDYEQYF
TRBV4-1	TRBJ2-2	few	.	TGCGCCAGCAGTCTCTCAAGCTTAAACACCGGGGAGCTGTTTTTT	CASSLSSLNTGELFF
TRBV11-3	TRBJ2-7	.	.	TGTGCCAGCAGCTTAACCGCACAGACCCACGAGCAGTACTTC	CASSLTAQTHEQYF
TRBV21-1	TRBJ1-5	.	.	TGTGCCAGCACCCCTCGGAGGCGTGGCAATCAGCCCCAGCATTTT	CASTPRRRGNQPQHF
TRBV7-9	TRBJ1-1	.	.	TGTGCCAGCAGCTCTTTACCAGGGGTGGAAGCTTTCTTT	CASSSLPGVEAFF
TRBV5-1	TRBJ2-7	.	.	TGCGCCAGCAGCTTGGGCCCGAAACCCCAATACGAGCAGTACTTC	CASSLGPKPQYEQYF
TRBV5-1	TRBJ1-5	.	.	TGCGCCAGCCTAGAAGAAGGGCTGGATAGCAATCAGCCCCAGCATTTT	CASLEEGLDSNQPQHF
TRBV7-3	TRBJ2-2	.	.	TGTGCCTCCGGCGTGGTTGCGAACACCGGGGAGCTGTTTTTT	CASGVVANTGELFF
TRBV29-1	TRBJ2-1	.	TRBD2	TGCAGCGTGTCTCGGGGGGGTGTGTACAATGAGCAGTTCTTC	CSVSRGGVYNEQFF